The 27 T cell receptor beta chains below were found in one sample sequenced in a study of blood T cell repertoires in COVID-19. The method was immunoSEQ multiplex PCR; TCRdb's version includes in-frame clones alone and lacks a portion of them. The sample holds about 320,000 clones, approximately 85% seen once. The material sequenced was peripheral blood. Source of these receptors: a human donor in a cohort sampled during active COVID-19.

The CDR3 protein is CASAGLGGKLNYGYTF. Written as DNA, the CDR3 is TGCGCCAGCGCCGGGTTAGGAGGAAAACTTAACTATGGCTACACCTTC. V is TRBV5-1 and J is TRBJ1-2, with no clear D. V dropped 7 bases and J dropped 1 base, with 20 bases sitting between them. This CDR3 has 16 residues. Germline V lookup: CDR1 SGHRS, CDR2 YFSETQ.

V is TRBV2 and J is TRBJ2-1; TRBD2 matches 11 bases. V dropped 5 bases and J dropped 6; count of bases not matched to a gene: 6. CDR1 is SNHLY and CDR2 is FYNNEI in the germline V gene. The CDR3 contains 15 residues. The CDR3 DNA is TGTGCCAGCAGTCCGACTAGCGGGGCGGTCAATGAGCAGTTCTTC. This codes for CASSPTSGAVNEQFF.

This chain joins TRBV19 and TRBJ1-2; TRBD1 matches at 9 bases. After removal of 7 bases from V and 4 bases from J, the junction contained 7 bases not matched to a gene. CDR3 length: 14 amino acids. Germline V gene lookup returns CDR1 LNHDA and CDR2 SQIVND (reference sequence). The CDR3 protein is CASTAQTGGYGYTF. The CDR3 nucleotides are TGTGCCAGTACGGCTCAGACAGGGGGCTATGGCTACACCTTC.

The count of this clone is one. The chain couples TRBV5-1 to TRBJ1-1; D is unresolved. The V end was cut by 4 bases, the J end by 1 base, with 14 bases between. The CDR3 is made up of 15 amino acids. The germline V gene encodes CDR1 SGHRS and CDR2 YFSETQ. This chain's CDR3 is CASSITQTGNTEAFF. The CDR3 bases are TGCGCCAGCAGCATCACCCAGACGGGGAACACTGAAGCTTTCTTT.

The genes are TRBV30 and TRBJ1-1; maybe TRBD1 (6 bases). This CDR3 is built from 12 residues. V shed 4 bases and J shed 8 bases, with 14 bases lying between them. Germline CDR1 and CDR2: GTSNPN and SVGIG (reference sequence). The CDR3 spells CAWNPGGREAFF. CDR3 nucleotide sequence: TGTGCCTGGAACCCGGGGGGCAGAGAAGCTTTCTTT.

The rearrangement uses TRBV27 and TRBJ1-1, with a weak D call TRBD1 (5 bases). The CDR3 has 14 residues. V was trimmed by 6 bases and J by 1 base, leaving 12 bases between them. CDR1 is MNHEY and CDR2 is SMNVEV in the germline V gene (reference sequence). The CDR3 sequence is CASSHGGGNTEAFF. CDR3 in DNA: TGTGCCAGCAGCCACGGGGGGGGGAACACTGAAGCTTTCTTT.

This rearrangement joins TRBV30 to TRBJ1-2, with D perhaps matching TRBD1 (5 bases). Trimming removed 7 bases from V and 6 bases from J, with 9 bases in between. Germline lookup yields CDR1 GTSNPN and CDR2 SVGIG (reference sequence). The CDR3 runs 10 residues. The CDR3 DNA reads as TGTGCCTCCGGGGGGAATGGCTACACCTTC. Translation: CASGGNGYTF.

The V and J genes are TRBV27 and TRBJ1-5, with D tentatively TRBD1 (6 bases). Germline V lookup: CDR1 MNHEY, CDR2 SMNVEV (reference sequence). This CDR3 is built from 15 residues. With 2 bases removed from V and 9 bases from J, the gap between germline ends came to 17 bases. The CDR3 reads CASSLTGGGPLPQHF. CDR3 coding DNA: TGTGCCAGCAGTTTAACGGGGGGGGGCCCGCTGCCCCAGCATTTT.

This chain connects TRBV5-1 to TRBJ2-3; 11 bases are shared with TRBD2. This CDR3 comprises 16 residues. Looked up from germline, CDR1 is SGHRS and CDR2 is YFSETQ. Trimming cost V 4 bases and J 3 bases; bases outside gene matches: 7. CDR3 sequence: CASSILAGGGTDTQYF. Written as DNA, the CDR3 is TGCGCCAGCAGCATCCTAGCGGGGGGCGGGACAGATACGCAGTATTTT.

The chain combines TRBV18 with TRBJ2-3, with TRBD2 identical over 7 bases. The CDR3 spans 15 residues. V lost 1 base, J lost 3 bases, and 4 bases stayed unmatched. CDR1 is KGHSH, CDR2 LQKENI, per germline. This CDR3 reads CASSPRRGGTDTQYF. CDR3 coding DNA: TGTGCCAGCTCACCACGGCGCGGGGGAACAGATACGCAGTATTTT.

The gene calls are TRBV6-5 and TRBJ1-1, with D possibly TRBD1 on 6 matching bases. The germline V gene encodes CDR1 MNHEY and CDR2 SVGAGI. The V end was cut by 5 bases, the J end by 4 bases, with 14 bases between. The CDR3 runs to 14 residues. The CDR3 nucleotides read TGTGCCAGCAGTCCACAGGGTGGAAGCACTGAAGCTTTCTTT. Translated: CASSPQGGSTEAFF.

The CDR3 loop reads CASRLKTGASYGYTF. The CDR3 nucleotides read TGTGCCAGCAGACTAAAAACAGGGGCTAGCTATGGCTACACCTTC. J is TRBJ1-2 and V is TRBV6-5, with TRBD1 matching 7 bases. Germline values: CDR1 MNHEY, CDR2 SVGAGI. The V segment lost 6 bases and the J segment 4 bases; nucleotides outside the gene matches: 11. This CDR3 region has 15 residues.

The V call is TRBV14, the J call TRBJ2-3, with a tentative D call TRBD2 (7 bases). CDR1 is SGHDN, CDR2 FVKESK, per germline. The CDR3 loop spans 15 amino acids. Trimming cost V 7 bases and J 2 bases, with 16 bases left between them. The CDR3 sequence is CASTGAGALTDTQYF. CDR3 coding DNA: TGTGCCAGCACAGGCGCGGGGGCTCTCACAGATACGCAGTATTTT.

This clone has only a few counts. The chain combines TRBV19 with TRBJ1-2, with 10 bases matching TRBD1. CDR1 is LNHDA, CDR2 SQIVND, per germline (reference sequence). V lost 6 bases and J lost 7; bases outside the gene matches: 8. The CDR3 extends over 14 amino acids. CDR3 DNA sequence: TGTGCCAGTAGCCGCGGGACAGGGGCTTCTGGCTACACCTTC. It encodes CASSRGTGASGYTF. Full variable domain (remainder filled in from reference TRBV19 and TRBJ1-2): DGGITQSPKYLFRKEGQNVTLSCEQNLNHDAMYWYRQDPGQGLRLIYYSQIVNDFQKGDIAEGYSVSREKKESFPLTVTSAQKNPTAFYLCASSRGTGASGYTFGSGTRLTVV.

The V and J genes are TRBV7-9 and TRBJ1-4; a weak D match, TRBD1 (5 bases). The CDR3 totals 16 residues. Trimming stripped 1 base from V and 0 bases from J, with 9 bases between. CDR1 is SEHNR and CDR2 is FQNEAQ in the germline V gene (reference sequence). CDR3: CASSLGVGATNEKLFF. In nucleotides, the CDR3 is TGTGCCAGCAGCTTAGGTGTAGGGGCAACTAATGAAAAACTGTTTTTT.

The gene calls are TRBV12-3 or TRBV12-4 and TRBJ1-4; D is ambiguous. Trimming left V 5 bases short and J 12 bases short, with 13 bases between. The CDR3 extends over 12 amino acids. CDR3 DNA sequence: TGTGCCAGCAGTCCTCGGGCCGGGGAACTGTTTTTT. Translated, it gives CASSPRAGELFF.

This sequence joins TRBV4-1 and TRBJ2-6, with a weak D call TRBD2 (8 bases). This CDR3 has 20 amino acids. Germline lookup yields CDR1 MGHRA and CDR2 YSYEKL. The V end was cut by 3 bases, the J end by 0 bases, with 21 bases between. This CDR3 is CASSQDGGGTAGSGANVLTF. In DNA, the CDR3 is TGCGCCAGCAGCCAGGACGGGGGGGGGACAGCGGGCTCTGGGGCCAACGTCCTGACTTTC.

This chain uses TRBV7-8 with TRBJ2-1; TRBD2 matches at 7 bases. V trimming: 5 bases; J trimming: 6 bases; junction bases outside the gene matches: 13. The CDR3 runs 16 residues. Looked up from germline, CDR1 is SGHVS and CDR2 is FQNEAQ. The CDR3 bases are TGTGCCAGCAGCGTCAGACTCGGGGGGACCACCAATGAGCAGTTCTTC. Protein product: CASSVRLGGTTNEQFF.

For the CDR3, the DNA is TGCGCCAGCAGCACAGGACAGGGGGCGAACTATGGCTACACCTTC. Protein: CASSTGQGANYGYTF. The chain combines TRBV5-1 with TRBJ1-2, with TRBD1 matching 11 bases. V was pared by 4 bases and J by 2 bases, with 4 bases of the junction left unmatched. There are 15 residues in the CDR3. CDR1 is SGHRS, CDR2 YFSETQ, per germline. Full variable domain (remainder filled in from reference TRBV5-1 and TRBJ1-2): KAGVTQTPRYLIKTRGQQVTLSCSPISGHRSVSWYQQTPGQGLQFLFEYFSETQRNKGNFPGRFSGRQFSNSRSEMNVSTLELGDSALYLCASSTGQGANYGYTFGSGTRLTVV.

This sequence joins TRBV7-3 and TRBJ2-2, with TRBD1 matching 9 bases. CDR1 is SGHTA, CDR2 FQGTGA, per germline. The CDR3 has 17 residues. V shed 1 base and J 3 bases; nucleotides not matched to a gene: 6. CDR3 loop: CASSLKAGQGDTGELFF. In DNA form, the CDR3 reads TGTGCCAGCAGCTTAAAGGCGGGACAGGGAGACACCGGGGAGCTGTTTTTT.

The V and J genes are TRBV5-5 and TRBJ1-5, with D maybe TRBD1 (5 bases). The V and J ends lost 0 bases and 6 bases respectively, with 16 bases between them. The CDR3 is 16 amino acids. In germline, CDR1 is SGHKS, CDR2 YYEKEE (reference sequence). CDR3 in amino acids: CASSLDPGKTVQPQHF. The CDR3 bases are TGTGCCAGCAGCTTGGACCCAGGGAAGACCGTTCAGCCCCAGCATTTT. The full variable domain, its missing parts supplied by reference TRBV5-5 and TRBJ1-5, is DAGVTQSPTHLIKTRGQQVTLRCSPISGHKSVSWYQQVLGQGPQFIFQYYEKEERGRGNFPDRFSARQFPNYSSELNVNALLLGDSALYLCASSLDPGKTVQPQHFGDGTRLSIL.

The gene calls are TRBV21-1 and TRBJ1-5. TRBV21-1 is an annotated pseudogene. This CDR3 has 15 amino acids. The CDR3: CASPAGYNSNQPQHF. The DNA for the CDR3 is TGTGCCAGCCCTGCCGGTTATAATAGCAATCAGCCCCAGCATTTT.

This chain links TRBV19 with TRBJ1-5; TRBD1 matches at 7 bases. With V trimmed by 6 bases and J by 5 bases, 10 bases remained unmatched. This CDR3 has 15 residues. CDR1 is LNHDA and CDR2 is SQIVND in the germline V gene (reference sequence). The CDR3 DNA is TGTGCCAGTAGAACCGGGACAGTCTCCCATCAGCCCCAGCATTTT. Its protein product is CASRTGTVSHQPQHF.

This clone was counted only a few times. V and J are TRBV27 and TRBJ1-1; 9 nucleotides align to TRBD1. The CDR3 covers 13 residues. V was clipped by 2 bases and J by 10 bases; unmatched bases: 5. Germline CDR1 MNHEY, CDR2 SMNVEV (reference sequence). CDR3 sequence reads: CASSLTGGAGAFF. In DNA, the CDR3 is TGTGCCAGCAGTTTAACAGGGGGCGCGGGAGCTTTCTTT.

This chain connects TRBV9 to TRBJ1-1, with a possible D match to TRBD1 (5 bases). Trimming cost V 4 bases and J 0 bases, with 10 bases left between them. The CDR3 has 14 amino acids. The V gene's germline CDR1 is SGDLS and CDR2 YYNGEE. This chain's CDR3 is CASSPEGMNTEAFF. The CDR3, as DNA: TGTGCCAGCAGCCCGGAGGGGATGAACACTGAAGCTTTCTTT. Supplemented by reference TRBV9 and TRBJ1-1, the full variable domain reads DSGVTQTPKHLITATGQRVTLRCSPRSGDLSVYWYQQSLDQGLQFLIQYYNGEERAKGNILERFSAQQFPDLHSELNLSSLELGDSALYFCASSPEGMNTEAFFGQGTRLTVV.

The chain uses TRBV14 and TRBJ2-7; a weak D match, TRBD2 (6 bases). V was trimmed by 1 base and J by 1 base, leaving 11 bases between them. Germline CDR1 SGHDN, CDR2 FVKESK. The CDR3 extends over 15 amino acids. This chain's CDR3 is CASSQATGESYEQYF. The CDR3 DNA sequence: TGTGCCAGCAGCCAAGCCACGGGGGAATCCTACGAGCAGTACTTC.

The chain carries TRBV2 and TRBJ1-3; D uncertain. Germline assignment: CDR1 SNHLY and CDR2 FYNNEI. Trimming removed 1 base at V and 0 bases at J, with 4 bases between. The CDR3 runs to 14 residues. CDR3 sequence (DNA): TGTGCCAGCAGTGAAGGGGCCTCTGGAAACACCATATATTTT. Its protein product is CASSEGASGNTIYF. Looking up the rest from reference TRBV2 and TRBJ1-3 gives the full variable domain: EPEVTQTPSHQVTQMGQEVILRCVPISNHLYFYWYRQILGQKVEFLVSFYNNEISEKSEIFDDQFSVERPDGSNFTLKIRSTKLEDSAMYFCASSEGASGNTIYFGEGSWLTVV.